The 18 T cell receptor beta chains below all came from one sample that was sequenced in a study of monozygotic twins with inflammatory bowel disease. One entry per CDR3 protein, without DNA, is what TCRdb gives after re-calling the 5' RACE reads. This table holds 150,000 to 200,000 distinct CDR3 sequences. The sample consisted of blood. The receptors derive from a human donor with ulcerative colitis or Crohn's disease, or a healthy co-twin of an affected twin (not recorded which).

J is TRBJ2-7 and V is TRBV7-2; TCRdb gives TRBD1 as the D gene, but with no DNA this cannot be confirmed. This CDR3 contains 13 residues. Germline CDR1 and CDR2: SGHTA and FQGNSA. The CDR3 protein is CASSLVGGYEQYF.

The genes are TRBV27 and TRBJ1-1. The CDR3 has 16 residues. In germline, CDR1 is MNHEY, CDR2 SMNVEV (reference sequence). The CDR3 region is CATGLGARGVVLQAFF.

The chain is built from TRBV5-1 and TRBJ1-1; TCRdb calls TRBD1, which cannot be checked without DNA. The CDR3 loop spans 14 amino acids. Germline assignment: CDR1 SGHRS and CDR2 YFSETQ. CDR3 protein: CASSGQTLNTEAFF. The full variable domain, completed using reference TRBV5-1 and TRBJ1-1, is KAGVTQTPRYLIKTRGQQVTLSCSPISGHRSVSWYQQTPGQGLQFLFEYFSETQRNKGNFPGRFSGRQFSNSRSEMNVSTLELGDSALYLCASSGQTLNTEAFFGQGTRLTVV.

The chain links TRBV19 to TRBJ1-5; TCRdb outputs TRBD1, but without DNA this stays unchecked. Germline values: CDR1 LNHDA, CDR2 SQIVND (reference sequence). This CDR3 has 12 amino acids. CDR3 sequence: CASTPGGRPQHF.

The J gene is TRBJ1-1, the V gene TRBV3-1. The CDR3 loop spans 11 amino acids. Germline V gene lookup returns CDR1 LGHDT and CDR2 YNNKEL (reference sequence). The CDR3 sequence is CASVGGTEAFF.

This chain joins TRBV5-1 and TRBJ1-6; there is no DNA to check the TCRdb D call of TRBD1. Germline V gene lookup returns CDR1 SGHRS and CDR2 YFSETQ. CDR3 size: 16 residues. The CDR3 loop is CASSLRPDRVASPLHF. The variable domain in full, with the rest retrieved from reference TRBV5-1 and TRBJ1-6, is KAGVTQTPRYLIKTRGQQVTLSCSPISGHRSVSWYQQTPGQGLQFLFEYFSETQRNKGNFPGRFSGRQFSNSRSEMNVSTLELGDSALYLCASSLRPDRVASPLHFGNGTRLTVT.

The CDR3 region is CASSLGIGARTYYGYTF. The V call is TRBV7-2, the J call TRBJ1-2. Germline V lookup: CDR1 SGHTA, CDR2 FQGNSA. The CDR3 length is 17 residues. The variable domain in full, with the rest retrieved from reference TRBV7-2 and TRBJ1-2, is GAGVSQSPSNKVTEKGKDVELRCDPISGHTALYWYRQSLGQGLEFLIYFQGNSAPDKSGLPSDRFSAERTGGSVSTLTIQRTQQEDSAVYLCASSLGIGARTYYGYTFGSGTRLTVV.

The chain uses TRBV29-1 and TRBJ2-7; TCRdb gives TRBD1 as the D gene, but with no DNA this cannot be confirmed. The CDR3 sequence is 15 residues long. Looked up from germline, CDR1 is SQVTM and CDR2 is ANQGSEA. CDR3 sequence reads: CSVERAQASSYEQYF.

The CDR3 protein is CASSPPRLAGFYEQYF. The chain employs TRBV28 and TRBJ2-7; lacking DNA, the TRBD2 call made by TCRdb goes unchecked. The CDR3 covers 16 residues. Germline-derived CDR1 and CDR2 are MDHEN and SYDVKM. Combining the CDR3 with reference TRBV28 and TRBJ2-7 gives the whole variable domain DVKVTQSSRYLVKRTGEKVFLECVQDMDHENMFWYRQDPGLGLRLIYFSYDVKMKEKGDIPEGYSVSREKKERFSLILESASTNQTSMYLCASSPPRLAGFYEQYFGPGTRLTVT.

The chain has TRBV14 and TRBJ1-1. The CDR3 length is 17 residues. Germline V gene data show CDR1 as SGHDN and CDR2 as FVKESK. This CDR3 reads CASSQERHRKLNTEAFF. Full variable domain (missing parts from reference TRBV14 and TRBJ1-1): EAGVTQFPSHSVIEKGQTVTLRCDPISGHDNLYWYRRVMGKEIKFLLHFVKESKQDESGMPNNRFLAERTGGTYSTLKVQPAELEDSGVYFCASSQERHRKLNTEAFFGQGTRLTVV.

The rearrangement links TRBV4-3 to TRBJ1-1. The length of the CDR3 is 16 residues. CDR1 and CDR2 (germline): LGHNA, YSLEER. The CDR3 here is CASSQDTGGRSDEAFF.

The J gene is TRBJ1-1, the V gene TRBV18. Germline values: CDR1 KGHSH, CDR2 LQKENI. The CDR3 spans 12 residues. CDR3 sequence reads: CASSLTRAEAFF.

J is TRBJ2-7 and V is TRBV29-1; TCRdb's D call of TRBD1 is untestable without DNA. This CDR3 is built from 15 residues. Germline CDR1 and CDR2: SQVTM and ANQGSEA. CDR3 sequence reads: CSVEDHGQVGYEQYF.

V is TRBV4-3 and J is TRBJ1-2; as DNA is missing, the TRBD1 call by TCRdb cannot be tested. From germline, CDR1 is LGHNA and CDR2 YSLEER. The CDR3 covers 17 residues. CDR3 loop: CASSLSGDRAVYYGYTF.

The chain joins TRBV9 to TRBJ2-2; TCRdb's D call, TRBD1, is unchecked because there is no DNA. CDR3 length: 15 residues. Germline V gene lookup returns CDR1 SGDLS and CDR2 YYNGEE. CDR3 protein: CASRAAGTDTGELFF.

The chain links TRBV3-1 to TRBJ2-2; TCRdb proposes TRBD1, but this gene call is untestable without DNA. Germline V gene data show CDR1 as LGHDT and CDR2 as YNNKEL (reference sequence). The CDR3 has 15 residues. The CDR3 region is CASSQDTGVTGELFF.

The V call is TRBV7-8, the J call TRBJ2-7. Germline lookup yields CDR1 SGHVS and CDR2 FQNEAQ. This CDR3 is 14 amino acids long. CDR3 region: CASTDGAPRVVQYF.

This chain connects TRBV7-2 to TRBJ2-7; TCRdb lists TRBD2, though no DNA is available to test this call. The CDR3 runs 15 residues. Germline V CDR1 and CDR2: SGHTA, FQGNSA. The CDR3 loop is CASRYQAGFSYEQYF.